This TCR beta chain comes out of a study of T cell responses to AZD1222 COVID-19 vaccine (dated by TCRdb to the early 2020s). About the study as a whole: AZD1222 recipients whose second dose came at about 4 weeks and those whose second dose came at about 12 weeks were combined into one group, since spike-specific TCR depth and breadth did not differ between the two schedules. A total of about 250 trial participants underwent TCR sequencing, of whom more than 200 had received two doses of AZD1222 and around 25 had received two doses of the MenACWY control vaccine. Trial participants were enrolled by age into subgroups of 18-55, 56-69 and 70-plus years, and approximately 150, 30 and 60 TCR-sequenced participants, respectively, were included in these subgroups. Paper-wide results and their limitations: Nearly half of unique spike-specific TCRs reportedly recognized epitopes outside regions mutated in the B.1.351 and B.1.1.7 variants. The whole spike protein was spanned by vaccine-associated CD4 TCRs, and dominant responses were seen in regions 160-218 and 743-854. Only five to seven AZD1222 recipients were SARS-CoV-2 seropositive at baseline, limiting conclusions about previously exposed vaccinees. In the small 56-69-year group, the increase in depth fell short of significance, most likely because of low power. Because no day 14 peak-response samples were available, repertoires were characterized only after the peak T cell response. Participants were mostly white British and included more females than males, and it was suggested by the authors that clonal diversity may have been underestimated. After two AZD1222 doses, both the breadth and the depth of spike-specific TCRs were significantly higher than at day 0 and than in MenACWY recipients.

The CDR3, cysteine through phenylalanine, is 15 amino acids long. The sequence is cut down to CDR3 DNA, 45 bases in frame from base 1. For this chain, trimming is 4 bases at the V end and 4 bases at the J end, and the number of junction bases without a gene match is 5. CDR1 and CDR2, looked up from the germline V gene (reference sequence), are LNHDA and SQIVND. Worth noting for this clone: Its binding antigen is unknown. The input lacks base qualities; no much larger clone sits a single base away.

The CDR3 regions of human TCRbeta chains were analyzed by immunosequencing. The published analysis was carried out like this. TCRs in the repertoires were matched against a reference library of SARS-CoV-2-specific TCRs that had been generated with the MIRA antigen-specificity platform. Breadth was defined as the fraction of unique TCRs that were SARS-CoV-2-associated, and depth was defined as the fraction of total T cells that were SARS-CoV-2-associated. Using the MIRA data, every spike-specific TCR was mapped to the spike region that the TCR reacted to and assigned to either a CD4 or a CD8 class. Log10-transformed breadth and depth values were compared by one-way ANOVA with Sidak's multiple comparisons tests. TCRdb's version of the immuneACCESS table is confined to in-frame rearrangements and falls short of the full clone set. An unresolved V gene accounts for under half of the shortfall where checked; the remainder is of unknown origin. Clonal size and the V and J genes are those of that table, whereas D and trimming came from the DNA. A total of 88,000 or so clones appear in this sample, roughly 89% of them only once. The ten largest make up over 2% of the sample.

This specimen's time point label, interpreted: baseline before first vaccination. Samples from vaccinated people were obtained from the UK trials COV001 and COV002, which included a single-blind randomized controlled phase 2/3 trial of AZD1222 (ChAdOx1 nCoV-19) in healthy adults. For TCRbeta chain sequencing, PBMC samples from trial participants were taken at day 0 and at day 28 after the second dose. The sample in question was peripheral blood, obtained on day 0 of AZD1222 vaccination. This clonotype was sampled from an adult in good health. The V gene is TRBV19 and the J gene is TRBJ2-7, with 12 middle bases fitting TRBD2. Here is the DNA: TGTGCCAGTAGTAAGACTAGCGGGAGCGTGTACGAGCAGTACTTC. The translation is CASSKTSGSVYEQYF.